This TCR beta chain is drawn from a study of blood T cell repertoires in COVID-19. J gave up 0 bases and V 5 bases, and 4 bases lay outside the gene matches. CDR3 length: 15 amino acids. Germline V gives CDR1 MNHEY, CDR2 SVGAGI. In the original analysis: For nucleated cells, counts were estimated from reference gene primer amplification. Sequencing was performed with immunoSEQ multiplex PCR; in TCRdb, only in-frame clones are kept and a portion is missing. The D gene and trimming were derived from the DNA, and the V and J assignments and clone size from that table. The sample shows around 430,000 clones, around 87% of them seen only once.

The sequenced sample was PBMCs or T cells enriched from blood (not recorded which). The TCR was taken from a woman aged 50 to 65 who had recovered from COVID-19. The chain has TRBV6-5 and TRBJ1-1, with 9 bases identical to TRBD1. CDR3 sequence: CASSRRQGVNTEAFF. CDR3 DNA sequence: TGTGCCAGCAGTCGCCGACAGGGGGTGAACACTGAAGCTTTCTTT.